This T cell receptor (beta chain) was recorded in a study of T cell responses to AZD1222 COVID-19 vaccine. Sequenced by immunoSEQ multiplex PCR; TCRdb stores in-frame clones only, minus some. The sample has approximately 150,000 clones, 80% to 90% seen once. This CDR3 has 15 residues. Per the germline V gene, CDR1 is SEHNR and CDR2 is FQNEAQ (reference sequence). Trimming took off 7 bases at V and 0 bases at J, with 15 bases between the two ends. The specimen was peripheral blood, collected on day 0 of AZD1222 vaccination. The rearrangement uses TRBV7-9 and TRBJ1-1; possibly TRBD1 for D (5 bases). This receptor was identified in an adult in good health. For the CDR3, the DNA is TGTGCCAGCATTCGGCAGGGTGGACTGAACACTGAAGCTTTCTTT. This encodes CASIRQGGLNTEAFF.